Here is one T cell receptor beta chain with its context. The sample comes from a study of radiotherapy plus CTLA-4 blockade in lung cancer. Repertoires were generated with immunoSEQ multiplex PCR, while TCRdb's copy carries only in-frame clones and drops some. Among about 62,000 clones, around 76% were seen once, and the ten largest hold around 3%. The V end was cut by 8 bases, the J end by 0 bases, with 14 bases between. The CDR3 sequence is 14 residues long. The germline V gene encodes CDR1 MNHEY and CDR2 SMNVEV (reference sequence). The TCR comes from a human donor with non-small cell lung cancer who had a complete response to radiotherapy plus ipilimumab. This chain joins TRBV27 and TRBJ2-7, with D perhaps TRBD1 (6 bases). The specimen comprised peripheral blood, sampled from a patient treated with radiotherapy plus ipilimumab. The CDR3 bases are TGTGCCAGCTCTAAACAGGGTAGCTCCTACGAGCAGTACTTC. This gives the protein CASSKQGSSYEQYF.